The next 26 T cell receptor beta chains were all read from a single sample in a study of Ad26.COV2.S vaccination and SARS-CoV-2 variants. Documented treatment: some 19 received Ad26.COV2.S at low or high dose, single or two shots; about 5 received placebo; per-sample allocation not given. All samples were drawn on day 63, counting from the first vaccine or placebo injection. Using immunoSEQ multiplex PCR, the repertoire was profiled, and TCRdb retains in-frame clones only, with some absent. The sample has about 350,000 clones, around 90% seen once. The specimen comprised peripheral blood, sampled in a trial of Ad26.COV2.S vaccine versus placebo. The origin of the receptors is a person aged 18 to 59 who received the Ad26.COV2.S COVID-19 vaccine or a placebo.

The V and J genes are TRBV1 and TRBJ1-3; the D call in the table, TRBD1, was not verified against the DNA. TRBV1 is listed as a pseudogene. The CDR3 contains 18 residues. CDR3 sequence: CTSSQDRPRTGLFNTIYF. The CDR3, as DNA: TGCACCAGCAGCCAAGATCGCCCGAGGACAGGGTTATTCAACACCATATATTTT.

Only one count was recorded for this clone. The V and J genes are TRBV5-8 and TRBJ1-1; weak D call: TRBD1 (6 bases). Germline V gene data show CDR1 as SGHTS and CDR2 as YDEGEE. The V and J ends lost 3 bases and 10 bases respectively, with 13 bases between them. The CDR3 is 12 residues long. The CDR3 bases are TGTGCCAGCAGCTGGGGGCTCGGAGGAGCTTTCTTT. It yields the protein CASSWGLGGAFF.

This chain joins TRBV4-2 and TRBJ2-5; D unresolved. The CDR3 length is 12 residues. V gave up 0 bases and J gave up 4 bases, with 3 bases separating them. The germline CDR1 and CDR2 sequences are LGHNA and YNFKEQ. CDR3 DNA: TGTGCCAGCAGCCAAGATTTAGAGACCCAGTACTTC. Translated: CASSQDLETQYF.

The chain has TRBV5-1 and TRBJ1-1; D gene ambiguous. The germline CDR1 and CDR2 sequences are SGHRS and YFSETQ. Trimming pared 2 bases from V and 3 bases from J, leaving 8 bases between. The CDR3 has 13 residues. CDR3 region: CASSLKGDTEAFF. The CDR3 DNA is TGCGCCAGCAGCTTAAAGGGAGACACTGAAGCTTTCTTT.

The rearrangement uses TRBV5-1 and TRBJ2-7, with TRBD1 as a possible D gene (5 bases). The CDR3 consists of 14 residues. The ends were cut back, 4 bases at V and 2 bases at J, with 13 bases in the middle. The V gene's germline CDR1 is SGHRS and CDR2 YFSETQ. The CDR3 loop is CASSPVKGTYEQYF. The CDR3 DNA reads TGCGCCAGCAGCCCTGTCAAGGGGACCTACGAGCAGTACTTC.

The table lists this clone with a count of one. This sequence joins TRBV3-1 (or the pseudogene TRBV3-2) and TRBJ1-1; D is unresolved. V lost 2 bases, J lost 0 bases, and 7 bases lay in between. The CDR3 runs 14 residues. Germline V lookup: CDR1 LGHDT, CDR2 YNNKEL (reference sequence). CDR3 sequence reads: CASSQRFMNTEAFF. The CDR3 DNA sequence: TGTGCCAGCAGCCAACGGTTCATGAACACTGAAGCTTTCTTT.

This chain links TRBV11-2 with TRBJ2-3; TRBD2 is a possible D gene (5 bases). CDR1 and CDR2 from the germline V gene are SGHAT and FQNNGV. Trimming shortened V by 2 bases and J by 2 bases, and 17 bases separated the two germline ends. CDR3 length: 17 residues. The CDR3: CASSLPAGPGPTDTQYF. CDR3 DNA: TGTGCCAGCAGCTTACCCGCGGGTCCGGGTCCCACAGATACGCAGTATTTT.

The V gene is TRBV13, the J gene TRBJ1-2, with a possible D match to TRBD1 (6 bases). Trimming removed 3 bases from V and 5 bases from J, with 10 bases in between. The CDR3 contains 13 residues. Germline CDR1 PRHDT, CDR2 FYEKMQ (reference sequence). The DNA for the CDR3 is TGTGCCAGCAGCTTCGGACAGCAGTATGGCTACACCTTC. Protein sequence: CASSFGQQYGYTF.

CDR3 coding DNA: TGCAGCGTTGGGCCACCGGACTCCCCCCTCACCTTC. Translation: CSVGPPDSPLTF. The chain joins TRBV29-1 to TRBJ1-2, with D uncertain. V was clipped by 4 bases and J by 13 bases, with 19 bases between them. Germline assignment: CDR1 SQVTM and CDR2 ANQGSEA. The CDR3 runs to 12 residues.

The rearrangement links TRBV9 to TRBJ1-2; no reliable D call. The length of the CDR3 is 14 residues. V lost 4 bases to trimming and J lost 5 bases, with 15 bases between them. Per the germline V gene, CDR1 is SGDLS and CDR2 is YYNGEE. CDR3 sequence: CASSPTEGRYGYTF. The CDR3 nucleotides read TGTGCCAGCAGCCCTACGGAGGGAAGGTATGGCTACACCTTC.

The V and J genes are TRBV3-1 (or the pseudogene TRBV3-2) and TRBJ2-3, with 14 nucleotides matching TRBD2. Trimming removed 3 bases from V and 6 bases from J; junction bases left unmatched: 8. CDR1 is LGHDT, CDR2 YNNKEL, per germline (reference sequence). There are 17 residues in the CDR3. In nucleotides, the CDR3 is TGTGCCAGCAGCCATATGACTAGCGGGGGGGCGAGGGATACGCAGTATTTT. It codes for CASSHMTSGGARDTQYF.

This clone was counted between two and nine times. The chain employs TRBV4-2 and TRBJ2-2; 8 positions agree with TRBD1. The length of the CDR3 is 18 residues. CDR1 LGHNA and CDR2 YNFKEQ come from the germline V gene. Germline trimming cut 0 bases from V and 3 bases from J; bases unmatched to any gene: 9. DNA of the CDR3: TGTGCCAGCAGCCAAGATCAGGTGACAGGGGTGGACACCGGGGAGCTGTTTTTT. Amino acid sequence: CASSQDQVTGVDTGELFF.

The chain is built from TRBV18 and TRBJ1-1; the D gene is possibly TRBD1 (6 bases). CDR1 and CDR2 (germline): KGHSH, LQKENI. V lost 9 bases to trimming and J lost 5 bases, with 19 bases between them. The CDR3 is made up of 14 amino acids. The CDR3 nucleotides read TGTGCCAGTAACATGGGGGCCCGGGGGACTGAAGCTTTCTTT. This gives the protein CASNMGARGTEAFF.

CDR3: CASSPAGVTDTQYF. The CDR3 DNA sequence: TGTGCCAGCTCACCAGCAGGGGTAACAGATACGCAGTATTTT. This chain uses TRBV18 with TRBJ2-3, with D maybe TRBD1 (6 bases). The CDR3 length is 14 residues. Germline loops: CDR1 KGHSH, CDR2 LQKENI. V gave up 2 bases and J gave up 3 bases, with 9 bases separating them.

V usage is TRBV7-6 and J usage is TRBJ2-1, with D maybe TRBD2 (6 bases). This CDR3 spans 14 amino acids. CDR1 and CDR2 from the germline V gene are SGHVS and FNYEAQ. V shed 2 bases and J shed 7 bases, with 12 bases lying between them. CDR3 loop: CASSLLPGANEQFF. The CDR3 DNA sequence: TGTGCCAGCAGCTTATTACCGGGAGCGAATGAGCAGTTCTTC.

This clone showed up just a few times. Other DNA sequences in this specimen translate into the identical CDR3. The V gene is TRBV19, the J gene TRBJ2-7; 7 bases line up with TRBD1. After removal of 3 bases from V and 1 base from J, the junction contained 3 bases not matched to a gene. Germline V gene data show CDR1 as LNHDA and CDR2 as SQIVND (reference sequence). The CDR3 consists of 14 residues. The CDR3 nucleotides are TGTGCCAGTAGTATCCGGGACAGTTCCTACGAGCAGTACTTC. Translating it yields CASSIRDSSYEQYF.

The chain has TRBV25-1 and TRBJ1-6, with D possibly TRBD1 on 6 matching bases. Trimming removed 1 base at V and 10 bases at J, with 11 bases between. CDR3 length equals 14 residues. Looked up from germline, CDR1 is MGHDK and CDR2 is SYGVNS. CDR3 amino acids: CASSELGGGSPLHF. CDR3 DNA: TGTGCCAGCAGTGAATTAGGGGGGGGATCACCCCTCCACTTT.

This clone occurred once. The V and J genes are TRBV18 and TRBJ2-7, with D possibly TRBD2 on 5 matching bases. Trimming stripped 2 bases from V and 6 bases from J, with 11 bases between. The CDR3 has 13 amino acids. Germline V lookup: CDR1 KGHSH, CDR2 LQKENI. The CDR3 sequence: CASSPNEGGEQYF. The CDR3 DNA is TGTGCCAGCTCACCAAACGAGGGTGGCGAGCAGTACTTC.

A few counts support this clone. This sample also contains other DNA sequences that code for the same CDR3. The chain has TRBV19 and TRBJ1-4; D is unresolved. The V gene lost 3 bases and the J gene lost 5 bases, with 7 bases spanning the gap. Germline CDR1 and CDR2: LNHDA and SQIVND (reference sequence). The CDR3 is made up of 13 amino acids. CDR3 DNA sequence: TGTGCCAGTAGTATCCCGGGGAATGAAAAACTGTTTTTT. It yields the protein CASSIPGNEKLFF.

The V gene is TRBV15, the J gene TRBJ2-3; tentatively, D is TRBD2 (6 bases). Germline CDR1 LNHNV, CDR2 YYDKDF (reference sequence). The CDR3 extends over 11 amino acids. V dropped 8 bases and J dropped 3 bases, with 6 bases sitting between them. CDR3: CATGGTDTQYF. CDR3 coding DNA: TGTGCCACCGGAGGGACAGATACGCAGTATTTT.

The V gene is TRBV5-1, the J gene TRBJ2-7; TRBD1 aligns across 7 bases. This CDR3 is built from 15 residues. Germline V CDR1 and CDR2: SGHRS, YFSETQ. The ends lost 0 bases at V and 3 bases at J; junction bases unmatched: 6. The CDR3 reads CASSLERQGDYEQYF. The CDR3 region has the DNA TGCGCCAGCAGCTTGGAGAGACAGGGTGACTACGAGCAGTACTTC.

J is TRBJ1-1 and V is TRBV6-5, with D possibly TRBD1 on 5 matching bases. Germline assignment: CDR1 MNHEY and CDR2 SVGAGI. The CDR3 covers 15 residues. Trimming took off 5 bases at V and 4 bases at J, with 17 bases between the two ends. The CDR3 reads CASSTGGNVGTEAFF. Written as DNA, the CDR3 is TGTGCCAGCAGTACTGGGGGTAATGTAGGCACTGAAGCTTTCTTT.

This clone was found a few times. CDR3 protein: CASTNGVWDQPQHF. For the CDR3, the DNA is TGTGCCAGCACAAACGGGGTATGGGATCAGCCCCAGCATTTT. The chain recombines TRBV2 with TRBJ1-5, with D hard to call. This CDR3 comprises 14 residues. Germline V CDR1 and CDR2: SNHLY, FYNNEI. V lost 7 bases to trimming and J lost 5 bases, with 15 bases between them.

V gene TRBV2 combines with J gene TRBJ1-4, with TRBD1 identical over 10 bases. Germline V gene sequence: CDR1 SNHLY, CDR2 FYNNEI. The CDR3 is 14 amino acids. J lost 6 bases, V lost 6 bases, and 4 bases had no gene match. The CDR3 nucleotides read TGTGCCAGCAGCACCGGGACAGGGGATGAAAAACTGTTTTTT. It yields the protein CASSTGTGDEKLFF.

The chain combines TRBV9 with TRBJ2-1; 13 bases line up with TRBD2. This CDR3 comprises 16 residues. From germline, CDR1 is SGDLS and CDR2 YYNGEE. J lost 9 bases, V lost 3 bases, and 9 bases had no gene match. CDR3 loop: CASSERLAGGHGEQFF. In DNA, the CDR3 is TGTGCCAGCAGCGAGAGACTAGCGGGGGGCCATGGTGAGCAGTTCTTC.

The V gene is TRBV6-6, the J gene TRBJ2-2; 10 bases fit TRBD2. The germline V gene encodes CDR1 MNHNY and CDR2 SVGAGI (reference sequence). This CDR3 is 23 amino acids long. V was clipped by 7 bases and J by 1 base; unmatched bases: 27. CDR3 amino acids: CASTYGAPISGGTRKVNTGELFF. DNA for the CDR3: TGTGCCAGCACCTATGGGGCCCCCATTAGCGGGGGGACGAGAAAAGTGAACACCGGGGAGCTGTTTTTT.